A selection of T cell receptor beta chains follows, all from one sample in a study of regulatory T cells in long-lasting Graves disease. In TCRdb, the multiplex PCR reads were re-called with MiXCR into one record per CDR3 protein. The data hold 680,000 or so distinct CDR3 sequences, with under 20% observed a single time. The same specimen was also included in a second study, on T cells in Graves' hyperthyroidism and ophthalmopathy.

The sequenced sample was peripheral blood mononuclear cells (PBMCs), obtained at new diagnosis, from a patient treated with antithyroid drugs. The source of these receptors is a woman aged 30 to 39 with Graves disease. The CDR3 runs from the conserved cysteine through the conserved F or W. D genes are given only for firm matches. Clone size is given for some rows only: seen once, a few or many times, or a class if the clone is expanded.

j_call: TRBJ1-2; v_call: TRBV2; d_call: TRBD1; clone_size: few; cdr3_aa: CASRRRQGEVYGYTF; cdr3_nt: TGTGCCAGCAGGAGAAGACAGGGCGAGGTCTATGGCTACACCTTC
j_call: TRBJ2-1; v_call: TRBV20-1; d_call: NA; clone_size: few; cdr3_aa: CSATQVINEQFF; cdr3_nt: TGCAGTGCTACTCAGGTTATCAATGAGCAGTTCTTC
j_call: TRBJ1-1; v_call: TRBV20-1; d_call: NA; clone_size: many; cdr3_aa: CSAESPGRNTEAFF; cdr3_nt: TGCAGTGCAGAGTCTCCCGGGAGGAACACTGAAGCTTTCTTT
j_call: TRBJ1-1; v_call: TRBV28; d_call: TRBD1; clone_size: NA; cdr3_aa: CASSLGTGWKTEAFF; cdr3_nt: TGTGCCAGCAGCCTGGGGACAGGGTGGAAAACTGAAGCTTTCTTT
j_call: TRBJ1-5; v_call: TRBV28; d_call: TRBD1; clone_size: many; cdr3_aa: CASNRPGQGPNQPQHF; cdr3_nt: TGTGCCAGCAACCGCCCGGGACAGGGCCCTAATCAGCCCCAGCATTTT
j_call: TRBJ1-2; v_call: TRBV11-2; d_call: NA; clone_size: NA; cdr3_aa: CASSGVAPEGSF; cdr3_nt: TGTGCCAGCAGCGGAGTCGCCCCCGAGGGGTCCTTC
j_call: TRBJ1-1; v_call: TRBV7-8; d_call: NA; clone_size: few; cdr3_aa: CASSWTEGNTEAFF; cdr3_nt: TGTGCCAGCAGCTGGACGGAGGGGAACACTGAAGCTTTCTTT
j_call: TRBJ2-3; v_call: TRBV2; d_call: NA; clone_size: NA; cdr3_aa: CASSEMGDPLF; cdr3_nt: TGTGCCAGCAGTGAAATGGGGGATCCTTTATTT
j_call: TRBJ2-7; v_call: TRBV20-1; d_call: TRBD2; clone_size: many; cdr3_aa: CSAGTSGRKYEQYF; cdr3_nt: TGCAGTGCAGGGACTAGCGGGAGGAAGTACGAGCAGTACTTC
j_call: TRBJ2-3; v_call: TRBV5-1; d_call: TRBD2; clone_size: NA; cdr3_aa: CASKLLAGVADTQYF; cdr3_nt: TGCGCCAGCAAATTACTAGCGGGAGTAGCAGATACGCAGTATTTT
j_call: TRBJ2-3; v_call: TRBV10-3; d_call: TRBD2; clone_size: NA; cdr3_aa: CAISALGGRKADTQYF; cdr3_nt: TGCGCCATCAGTGCCCTCGGCGGGAGAAAAGCAGATACGCAGTATTTT
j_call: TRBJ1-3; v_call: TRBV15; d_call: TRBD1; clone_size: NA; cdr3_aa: CATSRTTISQGAGNTIYF; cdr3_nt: TGTGCCACCAGCAGGACTACCATCTCACAGGGGGCTGGAAACACCATATATTTT
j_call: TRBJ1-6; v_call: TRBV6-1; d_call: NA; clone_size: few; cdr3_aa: CASSRDRAREFSPLHF; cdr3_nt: TGTGCCAGCAGTCGCGACAGAGCCAGGGAGTTCTCACCCCTCCACTTT
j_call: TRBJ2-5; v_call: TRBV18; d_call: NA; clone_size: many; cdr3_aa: CASSSRVETQYF; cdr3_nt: TGTGCCAGCTCGTCACGTGTGGAGACCCAGTACTTC
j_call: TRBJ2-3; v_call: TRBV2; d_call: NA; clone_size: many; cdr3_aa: CASSEADRDTQYF; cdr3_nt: TGTGCCAGCAGTGAAGCCGACAGGGATACGCAGTATTTT
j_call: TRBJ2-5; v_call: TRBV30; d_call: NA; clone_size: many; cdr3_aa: CAWSVGQETQYF; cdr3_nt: TGTGCCTGGAGTGTGGGCCAAGAGACCCAGTACTTC
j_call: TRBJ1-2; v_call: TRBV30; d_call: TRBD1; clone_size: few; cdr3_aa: CAWSLQGVYGYTF; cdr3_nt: TGTGCCTGGAGCTTGCAGGGGGTATATGGCTACACCTTC
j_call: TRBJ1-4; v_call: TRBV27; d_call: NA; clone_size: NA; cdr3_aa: CASSTGTLTNEKLFF; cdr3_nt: TGTGCCAGCAGCACCGGGACATTGACTAATGAAAAACTGTTTTTT
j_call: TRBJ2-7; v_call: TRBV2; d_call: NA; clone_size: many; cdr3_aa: CATRGVGGIGEQYF; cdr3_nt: TGTGCCACCAGGGGGGTCGGGGGCATCGGCGAGCAGTACTTC
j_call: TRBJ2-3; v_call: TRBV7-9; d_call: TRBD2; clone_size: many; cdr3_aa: CASSLGLAIGADTQYF; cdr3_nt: TGTGCCAGCAGCTTGGGACTAGCTATAGGAGCGGATACGCAGTATTTT
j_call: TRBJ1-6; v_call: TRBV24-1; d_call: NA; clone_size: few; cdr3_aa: CATSDRPSGSPLHF; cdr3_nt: TGTGCCACCAGTGACCGACCGAGCGGTTCACCCCTCCACTTT
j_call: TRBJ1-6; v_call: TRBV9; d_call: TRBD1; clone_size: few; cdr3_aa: CASSGNRGRSNPPLHF; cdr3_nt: TGTGCCAGCAGCGGGAACAGGGGAAGGAGTAATCCACCCCTCCACTTT
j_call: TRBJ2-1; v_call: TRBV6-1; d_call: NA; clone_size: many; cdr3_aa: CASSHLYNEQFF; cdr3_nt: TGTGCCAGCAGCCACCTATACAATGAGCAGTTCTTC
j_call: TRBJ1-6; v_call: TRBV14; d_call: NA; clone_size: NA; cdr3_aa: CASSQGVTLGSPLHF; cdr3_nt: TGTGCCAGCAGCCAAGGAGTGACGCTTGGCTCACCCCTCCACTTT
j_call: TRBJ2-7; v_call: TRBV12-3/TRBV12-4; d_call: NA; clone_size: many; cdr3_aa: CASSLEGSAYEQYF; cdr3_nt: TGTGCCAGCAGTTTAGAGGGGTCGGCCTACGAGCAGTACTTC
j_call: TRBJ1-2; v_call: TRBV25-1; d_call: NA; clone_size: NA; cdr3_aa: CASIPLGHSGGYTF; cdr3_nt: TGTGCCAGCATTCCTCTCGGCCACTCTGGGGGCTACACCTTC
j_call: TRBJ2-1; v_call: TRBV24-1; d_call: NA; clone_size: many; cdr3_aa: CATSDAEGGTYNEQFF; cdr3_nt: TGTGCCACCAGTGATGCAGAGGGGGGGACCTACAATGAGCAGTTCTTC
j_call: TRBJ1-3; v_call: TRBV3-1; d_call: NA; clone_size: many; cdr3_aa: CASSPTGAGNTIYF; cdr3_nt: TGTGCCAGCAGTCCGACGGGGGCTGGAAACACCATATATTTT
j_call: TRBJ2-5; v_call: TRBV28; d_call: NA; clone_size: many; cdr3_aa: CASSFTGETQYF; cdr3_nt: TGTGCCAGCAGTTTCACGGGGGAGACCCAGTACTTC
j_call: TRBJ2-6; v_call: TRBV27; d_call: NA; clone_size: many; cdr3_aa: CASRRDVGDSGANVLTF; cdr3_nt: TGTGCCAGCCGCCGGGACGTCGGAGACTCTGGGGCCAACGTCCTGACTTTC
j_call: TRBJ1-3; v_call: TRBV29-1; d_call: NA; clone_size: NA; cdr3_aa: CSVRRGSGNTIYF; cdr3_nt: TGCAGCGTAAGAAGGGGTTCTGGAAACACCATATATTTT
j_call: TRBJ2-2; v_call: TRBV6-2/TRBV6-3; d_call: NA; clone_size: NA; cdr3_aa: CASSTLQGTGFRTGELFF; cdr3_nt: TGTGCCAGCAGCACCCTCCAAGGAACAGGGTTCCGGACCGGGGAGCTGTTTTTT
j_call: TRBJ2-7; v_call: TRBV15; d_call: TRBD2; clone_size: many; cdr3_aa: CATSRGVGSGRENEQYF; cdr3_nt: TGTGCCACCAGCAGGGGAGTGGGCTCAGGGAGGGAAAATGAGCAGTACTTC
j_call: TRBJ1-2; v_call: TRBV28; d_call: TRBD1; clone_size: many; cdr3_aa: CASSSSGTGSNYGYTF; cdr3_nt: TGTGCCAGCAGTTCCTCTGGGACAGGGAGCAACTATGGCTACACCTTC
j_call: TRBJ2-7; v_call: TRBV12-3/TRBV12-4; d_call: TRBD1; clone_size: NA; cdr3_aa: CASSSDRGGDEQYF; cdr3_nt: TGTGCCAGCAGTTCGGACAGGGGTGGGGACGAGCAGTACTTC
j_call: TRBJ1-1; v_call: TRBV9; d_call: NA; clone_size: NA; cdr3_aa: CASSGGAVNTEAFF; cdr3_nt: TGTGCCAGCTCGGGGGGGGCGGTCAACACTGAAGCTTTCTTT
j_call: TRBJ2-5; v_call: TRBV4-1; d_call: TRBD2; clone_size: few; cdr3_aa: CASSQFGTSGRETQYF; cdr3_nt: TGCGCCAGCAGCCAGTTCGGGACTAGCGGGAGAGAGACCCAGTACTTC
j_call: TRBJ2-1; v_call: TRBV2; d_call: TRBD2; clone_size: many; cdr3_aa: CASSETSGRREQFF; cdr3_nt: TGTGCCAGCAGTGAAACTAGCGGGAGGCGTGAGCAGTTCTTC
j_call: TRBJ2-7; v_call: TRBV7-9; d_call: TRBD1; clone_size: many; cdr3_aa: CASSQAGTGDYEQYF; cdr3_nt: TGTGCCAGCAGCCAAGCCGGGACAGGGGACTACGAGCAGTACTTC
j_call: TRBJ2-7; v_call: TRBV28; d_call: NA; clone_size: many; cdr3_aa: CASRGPFGDSYEQYF; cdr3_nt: TGTGCCAGCAGGGGCCCTTTCGGTGACTCCTACGAGCAGTACTTC
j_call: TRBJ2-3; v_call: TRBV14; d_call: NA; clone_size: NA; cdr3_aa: CASSQVQGGFTDTQYF; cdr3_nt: TGTGCCAGCAGCCAAGTACAGGGAGGTTTCACAGATACGCAGTATTTT
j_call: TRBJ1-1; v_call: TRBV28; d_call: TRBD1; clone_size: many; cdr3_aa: CASSFSGGWTEAFF; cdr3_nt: TGTGCCAGCAGTTTTTCAGGGGGCTGGACTGAAGCTTTCTTT
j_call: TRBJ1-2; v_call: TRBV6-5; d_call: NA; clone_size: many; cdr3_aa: CASSYSIGQKRYGYTF; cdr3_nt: TGTGCCAGCAGTTACTCTATCGGGCAGAAGCGTTATGGCTACACCTTC
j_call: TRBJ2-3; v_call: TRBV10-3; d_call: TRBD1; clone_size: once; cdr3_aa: CAISRQGAVGTDTQYF; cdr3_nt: TGTGCCATCAGTCGACAGGGGGCAGTAGGCACAGATACGCAGTATTTT
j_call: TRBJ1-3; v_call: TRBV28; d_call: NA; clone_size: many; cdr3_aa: CASSSGHRNTIYF; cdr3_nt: TGTGCCAGCAGTTCGGGACACAGAAACACCATATATTTT
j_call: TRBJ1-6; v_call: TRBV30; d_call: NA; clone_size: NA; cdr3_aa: CAWSGRSALILSPLHF; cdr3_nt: TGTGCCTGGAGTGGCCGCTCGGCGCTGATTCTTTCACCCCTCCACTTT
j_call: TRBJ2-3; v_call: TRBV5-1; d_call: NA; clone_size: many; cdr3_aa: CASSLQVAPGADTQYF; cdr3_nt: TGCGCCAGCAGCTTGCAGGTAGCACCTGGCGCAGATACGCAGTATTTT
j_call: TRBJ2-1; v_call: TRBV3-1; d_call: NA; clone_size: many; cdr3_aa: CASTTTRGNEQFF; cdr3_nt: TGTGCCAGCACTACTACTAGGGGCAATGAGCAGTTCTTC
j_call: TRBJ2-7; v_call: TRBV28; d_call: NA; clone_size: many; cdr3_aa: CASTGGGGKDEQYF; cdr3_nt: TGTGCCAGCACAGGGGGCGGGGGCAAAGACGAGCAGTACTTC
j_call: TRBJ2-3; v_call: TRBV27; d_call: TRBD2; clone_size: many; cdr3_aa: CASSEGTSGTDTQYF; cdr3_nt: TGTGCCAGCAGTGAAGGGACTAGCGGCACAGATACGCAGTATTTT
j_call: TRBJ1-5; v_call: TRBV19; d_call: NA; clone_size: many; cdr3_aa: CASDPIRGQPQHF; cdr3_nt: TGTGCCAGTGACCCAATCAGGGGTCAGCCCCAGCATTTT
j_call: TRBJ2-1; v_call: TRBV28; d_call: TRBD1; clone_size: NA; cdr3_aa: CASSLEDRGLHEQFF; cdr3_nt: TGTGCCAGCAGTTTGGAGGACAGGGGTCTTCATGAGCAGTTCTTC
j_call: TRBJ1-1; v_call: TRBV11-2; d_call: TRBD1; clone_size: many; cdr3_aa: CASSLPGTGSLVGEAFF; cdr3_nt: TGTGCCAGCAGCTTACCCGGGACAGGGTCTTTAGTGGGTGAAGCTTTCTTT
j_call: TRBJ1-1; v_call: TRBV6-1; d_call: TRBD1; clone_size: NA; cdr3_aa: CASSVQGSTEAFF; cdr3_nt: TGTGCCAGCAGTGTACAGGGGTCGACTGAAGCTTTCTTT
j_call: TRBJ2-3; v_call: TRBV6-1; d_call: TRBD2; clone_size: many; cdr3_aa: CASSVTSGIIDTQYF; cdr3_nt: TGTGCCAGCAGTGTTACTAGCGGGATAATAGATACGCAGTATTTT
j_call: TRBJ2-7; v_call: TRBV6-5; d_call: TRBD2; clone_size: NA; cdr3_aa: CASSYGSSGTYEQYF; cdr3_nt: TGTGCCAGCAGTTATGGGTCTAGCGGGACCTACGAGCAGTACTTC
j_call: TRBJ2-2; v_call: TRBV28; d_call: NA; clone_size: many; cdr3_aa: CASSFSDRKPMCF; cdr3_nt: TGTGCCAGCAGTTTTTCCGACAGGAAGCCTATGTGTTTT
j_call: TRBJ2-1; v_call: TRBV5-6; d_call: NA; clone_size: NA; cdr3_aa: CASSFLRQRFRSYNEQFF; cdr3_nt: TGTGCCAGCAGCTTTCTTAGACAACGCTTCCGCTCCTACAATGAGCAGTTCTTC
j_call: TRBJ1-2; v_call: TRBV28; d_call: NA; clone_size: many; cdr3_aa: CASSSPEARGFRYGYTF; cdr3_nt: TGTGCCAGCAGTTCACCTGAGGCCCGGGGGTTTCGGTATGGCTACACCTTC
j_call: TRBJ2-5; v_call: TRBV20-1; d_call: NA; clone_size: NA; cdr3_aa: CSGRVRETQYF; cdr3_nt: TGCAGTGGCAGGGTGAGAGAGACCCAGTACTTC